The clone carrying this T cell receptor (beta chain) has only a few counts. Sorting isolated naive CD8 T cells as CD8+CD4-CCR7+CD45RA+ events. TCRdb reanalysed the PCR reads using MiXCR and keeps one entry per CDR3 protein. The table has about 70,000 distinct CDR3 sequences, 15% to 20% seen once. The data derive from a study of molecular identifiers for immune sequencing clone quantification. Specimen: naive CD8+ T cells from blood, with Jurkat cell RNA spiked in. Subset here: FACS-sorted CD8+CD4-CCR7+CD45RA+ naive T cells. This TCR came from a human donor in good health. Some libraries in this study had Jurkat cell RNA spiked in.

Here the CDR3 reads CASSLSVGNEQFF. The DNA for the CDR3 is TGTGCCAGCAGTTTATCGGTCGGGAATGAGCAGTTCTTC. This chain links TRBV27 with TRBJ2-1; D unresolved. The germline V gene has CDR1 MNHEY and CDR2 SMNVEV (reference sequence). The length of the CDR3 is 13 residues. Trimming stripped 0 bases from V and 7 bases from J, with 7 bases between.